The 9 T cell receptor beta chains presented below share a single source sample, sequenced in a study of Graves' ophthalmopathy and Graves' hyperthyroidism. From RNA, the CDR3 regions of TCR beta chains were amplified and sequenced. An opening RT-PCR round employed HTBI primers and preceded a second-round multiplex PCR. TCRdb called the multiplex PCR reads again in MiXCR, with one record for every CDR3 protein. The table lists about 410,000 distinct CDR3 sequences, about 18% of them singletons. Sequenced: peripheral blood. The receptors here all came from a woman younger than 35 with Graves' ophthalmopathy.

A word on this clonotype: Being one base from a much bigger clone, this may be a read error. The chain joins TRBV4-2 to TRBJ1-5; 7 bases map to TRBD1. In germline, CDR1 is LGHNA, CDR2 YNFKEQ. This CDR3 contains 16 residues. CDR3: CARSPRQGLGNQPQHF. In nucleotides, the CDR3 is TGTGCCCGCAGCCCTCGACAGGGTCTGGGCAATCAGCCCCAGCATTTT.

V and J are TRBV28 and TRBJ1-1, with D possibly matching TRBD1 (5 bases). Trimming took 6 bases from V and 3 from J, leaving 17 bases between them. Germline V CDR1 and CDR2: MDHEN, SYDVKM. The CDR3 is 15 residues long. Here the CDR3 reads CASRLSTDLHTEAFF. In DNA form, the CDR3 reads TGTGCCAGCAGGCTATCGACAGATTTGCACACTGAAGCTTTCTTT.

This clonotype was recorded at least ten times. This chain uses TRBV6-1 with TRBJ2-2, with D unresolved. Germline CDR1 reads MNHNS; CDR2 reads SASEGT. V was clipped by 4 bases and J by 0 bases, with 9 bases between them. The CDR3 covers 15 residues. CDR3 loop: CASSARRTNTGELFF. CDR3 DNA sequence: TGTGCCAGCAGTGCCCGACGGACGAACACCGGGGAGCTGTTTTTT.

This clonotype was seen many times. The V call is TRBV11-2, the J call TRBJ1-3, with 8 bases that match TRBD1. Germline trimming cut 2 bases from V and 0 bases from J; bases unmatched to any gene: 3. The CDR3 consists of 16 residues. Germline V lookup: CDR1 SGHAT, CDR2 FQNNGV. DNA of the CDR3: TGTGCCAGCAGCTTATTGCAGGGGGCCTCTGGAAACACCATATATTTT. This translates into CASSLLQGASGNTIYF.

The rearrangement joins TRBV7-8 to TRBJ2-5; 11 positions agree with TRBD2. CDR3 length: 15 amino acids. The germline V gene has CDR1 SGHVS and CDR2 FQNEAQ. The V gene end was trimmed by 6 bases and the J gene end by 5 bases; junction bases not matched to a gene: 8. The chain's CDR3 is CASSLSGLAVETQYF. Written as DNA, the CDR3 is TGTGCCAGCAGTTTGTCGGGACTAGCGGTTGAGACCCAGTACTTC.

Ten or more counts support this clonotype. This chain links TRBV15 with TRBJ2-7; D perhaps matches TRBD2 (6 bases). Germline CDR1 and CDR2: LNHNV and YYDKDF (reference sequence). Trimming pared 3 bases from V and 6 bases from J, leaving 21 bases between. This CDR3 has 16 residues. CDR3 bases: TGTGCCACCAGCAGGAATCCGGGGGACCGGTTCGGCGAGCAGTACTTC. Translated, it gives CATSRNPGDRFGEQYF.

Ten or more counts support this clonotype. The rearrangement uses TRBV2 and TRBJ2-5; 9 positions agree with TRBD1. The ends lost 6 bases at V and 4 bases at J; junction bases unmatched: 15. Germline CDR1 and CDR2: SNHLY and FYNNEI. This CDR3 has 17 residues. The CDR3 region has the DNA TGTGCCAGCAGGGGGGGACAGGGATTACCCGGGGGAGAGACCCAGTACTTC. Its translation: CASRGGQGLPGGETQYF.

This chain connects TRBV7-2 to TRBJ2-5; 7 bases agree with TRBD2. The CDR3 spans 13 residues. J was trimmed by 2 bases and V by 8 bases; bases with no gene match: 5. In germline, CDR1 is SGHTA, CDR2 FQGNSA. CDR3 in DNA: TGTGCCAGCGGTCTAGCGGATCAAGAGACCCAGTACTTC. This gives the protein CASGLADQETQYF.

The CDR3 spells CASSDLVRWNLEAFF. For the CDR3, the DNA is TGTGCCAGCAGTGACCTGGTTAGATGGAACCTTGAAGCTTTCTTT. The chain employs TRBV6-1 and TRBJ1-1; the D is unclear. V was cut by 3 bases and J by 7 bases, with 18 bases left in between. Germline V lookup: CDR1 MNHNS, CDR2 SASEGT. This CDR3 is 15 amino acids long.